Presented here are 31 T cell receptor beta chains from one specimen sequenced in a study of CD8+ T cells in alopecia areata. Following extraction, RNA underwent reverse transcription to cDNA, which served as the sequencing template. Sequencing used immunoSEQ multiplex PCR; TCRdb keeps in-frame clones, though not all of them. The sample yields 80,000 to 100,000 clones, 41% seen once. Material: CD4+ T cells sorted from blood. The receptor source for this set is a human donor with alopecia areata.

V and J are TRBV5-1 and TRBJ2-1; perhaps TRBD1 as D (6 bases). Germline CDR1 reads SGHRS; CDR2 reads YFSETQ. With 2 bases removed from V and 3 bases from J, the gap between germline ends came to 6 bases. The CDR3 has 13 amino acids. CDR3 coding DNA: TGCGCCAGCAGCTTACAGGGCTACAATGAGCAGTTCTTC. Encoded protein: CASSLQGYNEQFF.

The chain couples TRBV19 to TRBJ2-5, with a possible D match to TRBD2 (5 bases). CDR1 and CDR2 from the germline V gene are LNHDA and SQIVND (reference sequence). The CDR3 runs 15 residues. The germline V and J ends were trimmed by 10 bases and 7 bases, with 25 bases remaining between them. The DNA for the CDR3 is TGTGCCACAAATCTACCGGACTTGACCTGTGGGACCCAGTACTTC. Amino acids: CATNLPDLTCGTQYF.

V and J are TRBV5-1 and TRBJ2-7; TRBD1 aligns across 9 bases. Trimming removed 7 bases from V and 0 bases from J; junction bases left unmatched: 2. Looked up from germline, CDR1 is SGHRS and CDR2 is YFSETQ. The CDR3 is 13 amino acids. CDR3 amino acids: CASGQGSSYEQYF. DNA for the CDR3: TGCGCCAGCGGACAGGGGAGCTCCTACGAGCAGTACTTC.

The rearrangement uses TRBV30 and TRBJ2-5; a weak D match, TRBD2 (5 bases). This CDR3 region has 12 residues. Germline-derived CDR1 and CDR2 are GTSNPN and SVGIG (reference sequence). V was trimmed by 2 bases and J by 10 bases, leaving 14 bases between them. The CDR3 bases are TGTGCCTGGAGTAGGACCCCCCGGGGCCAGTACTTC. Amino acid sequence: CAWSRTPRGQYF.

This clone was counted only a few times. The CDR3 loop reads CSVAPLSGANVLTF. The DNA of the CDR3 is TGCAGCGTTGCCCCCCTCTCTGGGGCCAACGTCCTGACTTTC. The chain employs TRBV29-1 and TRBJ2-6; unclear D gene. The germline V and J ends were trimmed by 4 bases and 0 bases, with 7 bases remaining between them. From germline, CDR1 is SQVTM and CDR2 ANQGSEA. The CDR3 covers 14 residues.

This chain uses TRBV7-8 with TRBJ2-3; 9 bases are a match to TRBD2. The V gene end was trimmed by 0 bases and the J gene end by 0 bases; junction bases not matched to a gene: 4. Germline V gene data show CDR1 as SGHVS and CDR2 as FQNEAQ. The CDR3 consists of 17 residues. CDR3: CASSLASGGYSTDTQYF. CDR3 DNA sequence: TGTGCCAGCAGCTTAGCTAGCGGGGGCTATAGCACAGATACGCAGTATTTT.

This clone was recorded a few times. J is TRBJ2-2 and V is TRBV7-9; D may be TRBD1 or TRBD2 (5 bases each). In germline, CDR1 is SEHNR, CDR2 FQNEAQ (reference sequence). CDR3 length: 16 amino acids. V shed 4 bases and J shed 5 bases, with 17 bases lying between them. The DNA of the CDR3 is TGTGCCAGCAGCTCCCGGGACGAAGGGAATACCGGGGAGCTGTTTTTT. Translating gives CASSSRDEGNTGELFF.

The chain uses TRBV7-2 and TRBJ2-3; 7 positions match TRBD2. The CDR3 totals 15 residues. Germline trimming cut 4 bases from V and 5 bases from J; bases unmatched to any gene: 9. Germline values: CDR1 SGHTA, CDR2 FQGNSA. The CDR3 loop reads CASSSGLVLRDTQYF. CDR3 nucleotide sequence: TGTGCCAGCAGCTCAGGACTAGTTCTACGAGATACGCAGTATTTT.

The chain joins TRBV5-6 to TRBJ1-5, with D perhaps TRBD1 (5 bases). The CDR3 has 14 amino acids. Trimming took off 7 bases at V and 3 bases at J, with 14 bases between the two ends. Germline lookup yields CDR1 SGHDT and CDR2 YYEEEE. The CDR3 nucleotides are TGTGCCAGCGGGGCGGGCAGGGTCAATCAGCCCCAGCATTTT. Protein product: CASGAGRVNQPQHF.

Comments on this clone: This clone may be a read error of a much larger clone one base away. As the CDR3 is not closed by the conserved phenylalanine or tryptophan, this likely results from a read error. The chain links TRBV28 to TRBJ2-7; TRBD2 might be the D (6 bases). The CDR3 sequence is 14 residues long. Trimming took 3 bases from V and 0 from J, leaving 9 bases between them. Germline CDR1 and CDR2: MDHEN and SYDVKM. DNA of the CDR3: TGTGCCAGCAGTTTGGCGCGGGACTCCTACGAGCAGTACCTC. It translates to CASSLARDSYEQYL.

The rearrangement links TRBV18 to TRBJ1-1; D is undetermined. Germline loops: CDR1 KGHSH, CDR2 LQKENI. V lost 3 bases, J lost 4 bases, and 12 bases lay in between. The CDR3 length is 14 residues. The CDR3 sequence is CASSPVGVSTEAFF. The CDR3 region has the DNA TGTGCCAGCTCACCGGTTGGGGTGAGCACTGAAGCTTTCTTT.

This clone appeared a few times. The chain joins TRBV29-1 to TRBJ2-5; no clear D. This CDR3 spans 15 amino acids. The V end lost 6 bases, the J end lost 2 bases, and 19 bases lay between the germline ends. Germline CDR1 and CDR2: SQVTM and ANQGSEA. The chain's CDR3 is CSVHAVRPNQETQYF. The CDR3, as DNA: TGCAGCGTCCACGCGGTCAGGCCAAATCAAGAGACCCAGTACTTC. The full variable domain, in which reference TRBV29-1 and TRBJ2-5 provide the parts outside the CDR3, is SAVISQKPSRDICQRGTSLTIQCQVDSQVTMMFWYRQQPGQSLTLIATANQGSEATYESGFVIDKFPISRPNLTFSTLTVSNMSPEDSSIYLCSVHAVRPNQETQYFGPGTRLLVL.

The chain recombines TRBV6-1 with TRBJ1-2, with D possibly matching TRBD1 (6 bases). The CDR3 totals 14 residues. The germline V gene has CDR1 MNHNS and CDR2 SASEGT. Trimming removed 4 bases at V and 2 bases at J, with 11 bases between. The CDR3 nucleotides read TGTGCCAGCAGTGGTCAGGGGACCAACTATGGCTACACCTTC. Translated, it gives CASSGQGTNYGYTF.

The chain is built from TRBV2 and TRBJ1-2, with TRBD1 matching over 8 bases. CDR3 length equals 14 residues. CDR1 is SNHLY, CDR2 FYNNEI, per germline. J gave up 4 bases and V 5 bases, and 6 bases lay outside the gene matches. The CDR3: CASSPTGATYGYTF. Here the CDR3 DNA reads TGTGCCAGCAGTCCGACAGGGGCCACCTATGGCTACACCTTC.

The chain recombines TRBV27 with TRBJ1-2, with TRBD1 matching 7 bases. Germline V gives CDR1 MNHEY, CDR2 SMNVEV (reference sequence). Trimming at V came to 6 bases and at J to 8 bases, leaving 9 bases not matched to a gene. The CDR3 runs 13 residues. In DNA form, the CDR3 reads TGTGCCAGCAGAAAGACAGGGAGGAAGGGCTACACCTTC. It encodes CASRKTGRKGYTF.

This clone was seen a few times. The gene calls are TRBV30 and TRBJ2-7; 8 positions agree with TRBD1. V was clipped by 4 bases and J by 0 bases; unmatched bases: 8. The CDR3 extends over 15 amino acids. Germline V gene sequence: CDR1 GTSNPN, CDR2 SVGIG (reference sequence). CDR3 residues: CAWNTGTGVSYEQYF. CDR3 bases: TGTGCCTGGAACACCGGGACAGGAGTCTCCTACGAGCAGTACTTC.

This clone was detected many times. The chain is built from TRBV18 and TRBJ2-6; maybe TRBD1 (6 bases). V lost 1 base and J 1 base, leaving 11 bases between the germline ends. Germline V gene data show CDR1 as KGHSH and CDR2 as LQKENI. The CDR3 extends over 17 amino acids. CDR3 in amino acids: CASSPQGQRSGANVLTF. CDR3 DNA sequence: TGTGCCAGCTCACCACAGGGACAAAGATCTGGGGCCAACGTCCTGACTTTC.

This rearrangement joins TRBV7-2 to TRBJ2-7; D is unresolved. The CDR3 has 15 residues. The V gene's germline CDR1 is SGHTA and CDR2 FQGNSA. V was trimmed by 1 base and J by 3 bases, leaving 13 bases between them. The CDR3: CASSLGPDGFYEQYF. The DNA for the CDR3 is TGTGCCAGCAGCTTAGGGCCCGACGGGTTCTACGAGCAGTACTTC.

V usage is TRBV18 and J usage is TRBJ2-6; D ambiguous. V was pared by 3 bases and J by 2 bases, with 11 bases between. Germline V gene data show CDR1 as KGHSH and CDR2 as LQKENI. The CDR3 length is 16 residues. The CDR3 bases are TGTGCCAGCTCACCCCCCCAGTACGCTGGGGCCAACGTCCTGACTTTC. It specifies CASSPPQYAGANVLTF.

This chain links TRBV6-6 with TRBJ2-7, with TRBD1 matching 10 bases. V was pared by 4 bases and J by 5 bases, with 5 bases of the junction left unmatched. The CDR3 length is 14 residues. CDR1 and CDR2 (germline): MNHNY, SVGAGI (reference sequence). The CDR3: CASSLGQGKNEQYF. The CDR3 DNA reads TGTGCCAGCAGTTTGGGACAGGGGAAGAACGAGCAGTACTTC.

The chain employs TRBV18 and TRBJ2-7; D unclear. CDR3 size: 14 residues. Germline CDR1 reads KGHSH; CDR2 reads LQKENI. Trimming stripped 1 base from V and 5 bases from J, with 12 bases between. DNA for the CDR3: TGTGCCAGCTCACCACTCGAGGTTGTCAACGAGCAGTACTTC. Translating it yields CASSPLEVVNEQYF.

The rearrangement joins TRBV2 to TRBJ2-5; 13 bases line up with TRBD2. The CDR3 sequence is 18 residues long. The trim removed 4 bases at V and 2 bases at J, leaving 10 bases unmatched. Germline V gene lookup returns CDR1 SNHLY and CDR2 FYNNEI. The CDR3 region is CASSVRLAGGGGQETQYF. CDR3 sequence (DNA): TGTGCCAGCAGTGTGAGACTAGCGGGAGGCGGGGGTCAAGAGACCCAGTACTTC.

This clone occurred a few times. The chain has TRBV30 and TRBJ1-2, with D unresolved. V lost 2 bases and J lost 4, with 5 bases in between. The CDR3 sequence is 11 residues long. Germline V gene lookup returns CDR1 GTSNPN and CDR2 SVGIG (reference sequence). CDR3: CAWSSLYGYTF. The CDR3 DNA reads TGTGCCTGGAGTTCCCTCTATGGCTACACCTTC.

This sequence joins TRBV10-3 and TRBJ2-7; 14 nucleotides match TRBD2. CDR3 size: 13 residues. Germline values: CDR1 ENHRY, CDR2 SYGVKD. The J segment lost 6 bases and the V segment lost 6 bases, leaving 1 base of the junction unmatched. The CDR3 spells CAIRGLAGAEQYF. The CDR3 coding sequence is TGTGCCATCAGGGGACTAGCGGGAGCCGAGCAGTACTTC.

The chain couples TRBV7-2 to TRBJ2-5; D ambiguous. With the DNA end fitting TRBJ2-7 better, the J assignment may be wrong. The germline CDR1 and CDR2 sequences are SGHTA and FQGNSA. The CDR3 consists of 14 residues. This chain's CDR3 is CASSLVGVGSEQYF. The CDR3 DNA sequence: TGTGCCAGCAGCTTAGTTGGCGTTGGGTCCGAGCAGTACTTC.

This clone was detected only once. The gene calls are TRBV27 and TRBJ2-1, with TRBD2 matching over 10 bases. V lost 3 bases and J lost 4; bases outside the gene matches: 18. Germline CDR1 reads MNHEY; CDR2 reads SMNVEV (reference sequence). This CDR3 contains 20 residues. The DNA for the CDR3 is TGTGCCAGCAGTTTGTATACACTAGCGGGGATTAATCAGTCTTACAATGAGCAGTTCTTC. It is translated as CASSLYTLAGINQSYNEQFF.

In its sample, this clone was seen a few times. This sequence joins TRBV27 and TRBJ2-2; the D gene is possibly TRBD2 (5 bases). CDR3 length: 15 residues. Germline CDR1 MNHEY, CDR2 SMNVEV (reference sequence). V gave up 6 bases and J gave up 10 bases, with 21 bases separating them. The CDR3 sequence: CASRRTYQLPEELFF. CDR3 bases: TGTGCCAGCAGACGGACTTATCAGTTACCTGAGGAGCTGTTTTTT.

This sequence joins TRBV2 and TRBJ1-2; TRBD1 agrees at 7 bases. In germline, CDR1 is SNHLY, CDR2 FYNNEI. The length of the CDR3 is 14 residues. V lost 11 bases, J lost 2 bases, and 11 bases stayed unmatched. CDR3 DNA sequence: TGTGCCGGACAACAGGGGATCACGAACTATGGCTACACCTTC. Encoded protein: CAGQQGITNYGYTF.

V gene TRBV28 combines with J gene TRBJ2-6; TRBD1 matches 8 bases. This CDR3 comprises 17 residues. CDR1 and CDR2 (germline): MDHEN, SYDVKM. The J segment lost 0 bases and the V segment lost 5 bases, leaving 6 bases of the junction unmatched. Written as DNA, the CDR3 is TGTGCCAGCAGTCTGGGACAGGTGCCCTCTGGGGCCAACGTCCTGACTTTC. It translates to CASSLGQVPSGANVLTF.

The chain combines TRBV4-3 with TRBJ2-7, with a tentative D call TRBD2 (6 bases). The CDR3 has 16 amino acids. The germline V gene has CDR1 LGHNA and CDR2 YSLEER. V was cut by 0 bases and J by 2 bases, with 14 bases left in between. CDR3 sequence reads: CASSQETGVRTYEQYF. Written as DNA, the CDR3 is TGCGCCAGCAGCCAAGAAACGGGGGTCCGAACCTACGAGCAGTACTTC.

This chain uses TRBV29-1 with TRBJ1-1, with D hard to call. The V end lost 6 bases, the J end lost 7 bases, and 21 bases lay between the germline ends. The CDR3 extends over 14 amino acids. Germline assignment: CDR1 SQVTM and CDR2 ANQGSEA. CDR3 DNA sequence: TGCAGCGTGAGGCCATTCCCGGATCTACTTGAAGCTTTCTTT. This translates into CSVRPFPDLLEAFF. Full variable domain (rest looked up from reference TRBV29-1 and TRBJ1-1): SAVISQKPSRDICQRGTSLTIQCQVDSQVTMMFWYRQQPGQSLTLIATANQGSEATYESGFVIDKFPISRPNLTFSTLTVSNMSPEDSSIYLCSVRPFPDLLEAFFGQGTRLTVV.